This T cell receptor (beta chain) was sequenced in a study of T-cell reconstitution after alpha-beta-depleted transplantation in children. During its preparation, the TCRbeta library received unique molecular identifiers. MiXCR, applied by TCRdb to the PCR reads, yields one record per CDR3 protein. The sample holds about 340,000 distinct CDR3 sequences; 10% to 15% are singletons and the top ten take about 4%. After removal of 3 bases from V and 1 base from J, the junction contained 2 bases not matched to a gene. The CDR3 length is 15 residues. The germline V gene encodes CDR1 SGHTA and CDR2 FQGNSA. The sample holds many counts of this clonotype.

The chain carries TRBV7-2 and TRBJ2-2; the match to TRBD1 covers 7 bases. The sample in question was PBMCs, obtained from the stem cell graft. This TCR was sampled from a human donor who donated a stem cell graft to a child with Fanconi anemia. The CDR3: CASSFRTGNTGELFF. CDR3 DNA sequence: TGTGCCAGCAGCTTTCGGACAGGGAACACCGGGGAGCTGTTTTTT.